A selection of T cell receptor beta chains follows, all from one sample in a study of radiation and T cells in renal cell carcinoma. Using immunoSEQ multiplex PCR, the repertoire was profiled, and TCRdb retains in-frame clones only, with some absent. The table lists 15,000 to 20,000 clones, under 70% of them singletons. Material: tumor tissue, obtained from a patient whose treatment included radiotherapy and nephrectomy. All receptors come from a woman aged 70-85 years with renal cell carcinoma. Both conserved end residues are part of each CDR3. D genes are given only for firm matches. The size entry is marked missing in some rows and otherwise reads once, few, many or a size class.

j_gene	abundance	v_gene	d_gene	CDR3nt	CDR3aa
TRBJ2-5	NA	TRBV9	NA	TGTGCCAGCAGCCGTAGGGGGGAGACCCAGTACTTC	CASSRRGETQYF
TRBJ1-1	NA	TRBV18	TRBD1	TGTGCCAGCTCACCTACAGGGGGGGAAGCTTTCTTT	CASSPTGGEAFF
TRBJ2-1	NA	TRBV14	TRBD2	TGTGCCAGCAGCCAAGTAAGTTGGACTAGCGGGAAACTTGGTGAGCAGTTCTTC	CASSQVSWTSGKLGEQFF
TRBJ2-2	NA	TRBV7-3	NA	TGTGCCAGCAGCCCCCCAGGTGCCGGGGAGCTGTTTTTT	CASSPPGAGELFF
TRBJ1-1	NA	TRBV9	NA	TGTGCCAGCAGCGAAGGACAGAACACTGAAGCTTTCTTT	CASSEGQNTEAFF
TRBJ2-7	few	TRBV14	NA	TGTGCCAGCAGCCAAGAGACTTGGGGACCTCTCTACGAGCAGTACTTC	CASSQETWGPLYEQYF
TRBJ2-7	many	TRBV5-1	TRBD2	TGCGCCAGCAGCCCGGACCCGGGACTAGCGGGAGAGCAGTACTTC	CASSPDPGLAGEQYF
TRBJ2-2	NA	TRBV5-1	TRBD2	TGCGCCAGCAGCGTTCCCCGGGGGGGAGGAGAAACCGGGGAGCTGTTTTTT	CASSVPRGGGETGELFF
TRBJ1-3	many	TRBV2	NA	TGTGCCAGCAGAGAGGACGGGAACTCTGGAAACACCATATATTTT	CASREDGNSGNTIYF
TRBJ1-2	once	TRBV4-2	NA	TGTGCCAGCAGCCCGACAGGATCTAACTATGGCTACACCTTC	CASSPTGSNYGYTF
TRBJ2-5	NA	TRBV7-8	TRBD1	TGTGCCAGCAGCCAGGGGGCGCTGGAGACCCAGTACTTC	CASSQGALETQYF
TRBJ2-3	few	TRBV9	TRBD2	TGTGCCAGCAGCGTATCCCCCCGGCGGGGGGGCTTAGATACGCAGTATTTT	CASSVSPRRGGLDTQYF
TRBJ2-5	NA	TRBV7-6	TRBD2	TGTGCCACCCAACAAGGTTTTACTAGCGGGGGACAAGAGACCCAGTACTTC	CATQQGFTSGGQETQYF
TRBJ2-2	NA	TRBV5-1	NA	TGCGCCCACAGGGACACTTCTACCGGGGAGCTGTTTTTT	CAHRDTSTGELFF
TRBJ2-2	NA	TRBV4-2	TRBD2	TGTGCCAGCAGCCAAGACCTAGCGGGGGGGCAAGTCGGGGAGCTGTTTTTT	CASSQDLAGGQVGELFF
TRBJ2-2	NA	TRBV9	NA	TGTGCCAGCAGCGTCCGGACCCCCGGGGAGCTGTTTTTT	CASSVRTPGELFF
TRBJ2-7	few	TRBV19	NA	TGTGCCAGTAGTATAGGGGCAGCACCTACTCCCTACGAGCAGTACTTC	CASSIGAAPTPYEQYF
TRBJ2-7	NA	TRBV28	NA	TGTGCCAGCAGTTCCTACGCACTCGTGCAGTACTTC	CASSSYALVQYF
TRBJ2-5	NA	TRBV5-1	NA	TGCGCCAGCAGCGTGGACTCACCAAGAGAAGCCCAGTACTTC	CASSVDSPREAQYF
TRBJ2-7	NA	TRBV7-9	NA	TGTGCCAGCAGCCCGACCCTCGGGCCACAACACGAGCAGTACTTC	CASSPTLGPQHEQYF
TRBJ2-1	NA	TRBV27	NA	TGTGCCAGCAGCTGGTCTGGGTCCTACAATGAGCAGTTCTTC	CASSWSGSYNEQFF
TRBJ1-4	once	TRBV6-6	NA	TGTGCCAGCAGTAACCGACGGGGTTCGGAGGAAAAACTGTTTTTT	CASSNRRGSEEKLFF
TRBJ2-7	NA	TRBV5-5	NA	TGTGCCAGCAGCACGGCGGGCTACGAGCAGTACTTC	CASSTAGYEQYF
TRBJ2-5	NA	TRBV11-2	NA	TGTGCCAGCAGCTTAGCCGACCAAGAGACCCAGTACTTC	CASSLADQETQYF
TRBJ2-1	NA	TRBV19	TRBD2	TGTGCCAGTAGAAAGCGGGAGGGATACAATGAGCAGTTCTTC	CASRKREGYNEQFF
TRBJ1-2	NA	TRBV30	NA	TGTGCCTGGAGATCGGGCCGGGGCTACACCTTC	CAWRSGRGYTF
TRBJ1-5	few	TRBV18	NA	TGTGCCAGCTCACCATCTCAGGGATTTCAGCCCCAGCATTTT	CASSPSQGFQPQHF
TRBJ2-1	NA	TRBV19	NA	TGTGCCAGTAGTATAGATAAATTTGCAGGGGCTAACTACAATGAGCAGTTCTTC	CASSIDKFAGANYNEQFF
TRBJ2-1	few	TRBV11-2	NA	TGTGCCAGCAGCTCCCCCCGTGGGGTGACCTACAATGAGCAGTTCTTC	CASSSPRGVTYNEQFF
TRBJ1-6	NA	TRBV6-5	NA	TGTGCCAGCAGCTCCCGTGGGGGCGAGGGCTCACCCCTCCACTTT	CASSSRGGEGSPLHF
TRBJ2-5	NA	TRBV7-9	TRBD2	TGTGCCAGCAGCCTCGGAGGCGGGAGTGCCCAAGAGACCCAGTACTTC	CASSLGGGSAQETQYF
TRBJ2-7	few	TRBV27	NA	TGTGCCAGCAGTCCATACGGAGGTGCCTACGAGCAGTACTTC	CASSPYGGAYEQYF
TRBJ2-2	few	TRBV6-5	NA	TGTGCCAGCAGGGAGGGATTTAGGAACGGGGAGCTGTTTTTT	CASREGFRNGELFF
TRBJ1-4	NA	TRBV5-1	NA	TGCGCCAGCAGCTTCGGGCCCCCAACAACTAATGAAAAACTGTTTTTT	CASSFGPPTTNEKLFF
TRBJ2-7	NA	TRBV2	NA	TGTGCCAGCAGGCCACGGGACGGCTACGAGCAGTACTTC	CASRPRDGYEQYF
TRBJ2-1	NA	TRBV9	NA	TGTGCCAGCAGCCCCCTCATCAGCTCCTACAATGAGCAGTTCTTC	CASSPLISSYNEQFF
TRBJ2-5	NA	TRBV2	TRBD2	TGTGCCAGCAGTGCCGCCGGGACTAGCGGGATAGAGACCCAGTACTTC	CASSAAGTSGIETQYF
TRBJ2-7	NA	TRBV7-3	TRBD2	TGTGCCAGCAGCCCTGGACTAGCGGGGGCCTCCAGCTCCTACGAGCAGTACTTC	CASSPGLAGASSSYEQYF
TRBJ1-5	NA	TRBV15	NA	TGTGCCACCAGCACTGGGACGGCACAAACCCGATATCAGCCCCAGCATTTT	CATSTGTAQTRYQPQHF
TRBJ2-1	NA	TRBV7-6	NA	TGTGCCAGCAGCGGGCACAGTATAAGCTCCTACAATGAGCAGTTCTTC	CASSGHSISSYNEQFF
TRBJ1-3	NA	TRBV6-5	NA	TGTGCCAGCTCGGCGGGCCTCTCTGGAAACACCATATATTTT	CASSAGLSGNTIYF
TRBJ2-7	once	TRBV6-5	NA	TGTGCCAGCAGTACGGACCCGTTTTGGGAGCAGTACTTC	CASSTDPFWEQYF
TRBJ2-1	NA	TRBV10-2	NA	TGCGCCAGCAGTGAGTCAGGGGCCCCCCTCTTC	CASSESGAPLF
TRBJ2-7	NA	TRBV10-3	TRBD2	TGTGCCATCAGTGAGTCTGCGGGAGGAACCAACGAGCAGTACTTC	CAISESAGGTNEQYF
TRBJ2-3	few	TRBV7-2	NA	TGCGCCAGCAGCCAAGATCGGCTAGCGTACCGCACAGATACGCAGTATTTT	CASSQDRLAYRTDTQYF
TRBJ2-1	NA	TRBV5-1	NA	TGCGCCAGCACCCTAGATTCGGGGGCGGGGTACAATGAGCAGTTCTTC	CASTLDSGAGYNEQFF
TRBJ2-1	NA	TRBV5-1	TRBD2	TGCGCCAGCAGCTTAGGGACTAGCGGGGCGAGCTCCTACAATGAGCAGTTCTTC	CASSLGTSGASSYNEQFF
TRBJ1-1	NA	TRBV6-1	TRBD1	TGTGCCATCAGTGACAGGGGGCAGTCTGAAGCTTTCTTT	CAISDRGQSEAFF
TRBJ2-1	NA	TRBV11-2	TRBD2	TGTGCCAGCACACCGGGGGGATACAATGAGCAGTTCTTC	CASTPGGYNEQFF
TRBJ2-4	NA	TRBV11-2	TRBD2	TGTGCCAGCAGCCTTAAACTAGCGGGAAACATTCAGTACTTC	CASSLKLAGNIQYF
TRBJ2-7	NA	TRBV7-2	TRBD2	TGTGCCAGCAGCGAATTTAGCGGGAGGACGTACGAGCAGTACTTC	CASSEFSGRTYEQYF
TRBJ1-1	few	TRBV7-9	TRBD1	TGTGCCAGCAGCCAAACAGGGGAGACTGAAGCTTTCTTT	CASSQTGETEAFF
TRBJ1-4	NA	TRBV18	NA	TGTGCCAGCTCAGAGGGCCGGAATGAAAAACTGTTTTTT	CASSEGRNEKLFF
TRBJ1-2	few	TRBV4-1	NA	TGCGCCAGCAGCCAAGTCGGCTTAGCCGTCGTCTACACCTTC	CASSQVGLAVVYTF
TRBJ1-3	NA	TRBV15	NA	TGTGCCACCAGCCCAGCGGAAGGGAGCCCCTCTGGAAACACCATATATTTT	CATSPAEGSPSGNTIYF